This TCR beta chain was captured by sequencing in a study of T cell responses to AZD1222 COVID-19 vaccine. Overall study findings and caveats: Of the AZD1222 recipients, only five to seven were seropositive at baseline. Epitopes outside B.1.351 and B.1.1.7 mutated regions reportedly drew nearly half of spike TCRs.

Using immunoSEQ multiplex PCR, the repertoire was profiled, and TCRdb retains in-frame clones only, with some absent. Here the sample spans some 100,000 clones, around 86% being singletons. Germline-derived CDR1 and CDR2 are SGHNT and YENEEA. The CDR3 loop spans 13 amino acids. V lost 5 bases, J lost 4 bases, and 11 bases lay in between. Turning to this clone: What it binds is not known.

The input for sequencing was peripheral blood, taken on day 0 of AZD1222 vaccination. The rearrangement joins TRBV11-3 to TRBJ1-1, with D uncertain. The sequence was obtained from an adult in good health. CDR3 sequence: CASSKILGTEAFF. CDR3 in DNA: TGTGCCAGCAGCAAGATACTTGGCACTGAAGCTTTCTTT.